This TCR beta chain was sequenced in a study of cytomegalovirus exposure and HLA in healthy donors. For this clone: Its cognate antigen is unknown.

Study results and limitations: CMV serostatus was the sole immune exposure data available. Associated with cytomegalovirus, according to the listing, were 150 to 200 TCR beta chains.

Germline assignment: CDR1 DFQATT and CDR2 SNEGSKA (reference sequence). This CDR3 is 11 amino acids long. V was shortened by 3 bases and J by 8 bases, with 10 bases between the two germline ends. This PCR relied on a set of 60 Vbeta primers and 13 Jbeta primers. Sequencing was performed with immunoSEQ multiplex PCR; in TCRdb, only in-frame clones are kept and a portion is missing. Among approximately 120,000 clones listed, roughly a tenth were seen once. The chain uses TRBV20-1 and TRBJ1-2; unclear D gene. The receptor was derived from a woman in her late teens or twenties in good health and CMV-seropositive. Sequencing was carried out using PBMCs. CDR3 DNA sequence: TGCAGTGCTAGCATCGGGATCGGCTACACCTTC. It is translated as CSASIGIGYTF.